This T cell receptor (beta chain) was documented in a study of T-cell reconstitution after alpha-beta-depleted transplantation in children. The study, taken as a whole, reports: After one year, T-cell counts and TCRbeta diversity mostly came from new T cells. In some patients, recipient T cells and intrathymic progenitors surviving conditioning explained high day-60 diversity.

Deletions cut 4 bases from V and 4 bases from J, with 18 bases between. CDR3 length: 16 residues. Germline CDR1 and CDR2: WNHNN and SYGVQD (reference sequence). Unique molecular identifiers featured in how the TCRbeta library was prepared. Each CDR3 protein gets one entry after TCRdb re-called the PCR reads with MiXCR. The sample shows some 300,000 distinct CDR3 sequences, about 7.3% of them seen only once. This clonotype was recorded at least ten times. As yet, its antigen is unknown. The V call is TRBV10-1, the J call TRBJ2-3; D might be TRBD1 (6 bases). The sequence came from a female patient aged 2-9 years who had a stem cell transplant for Fanconi anemia, so the T cells may come from the graft donor. The material sequenced was peripheral blood, taken 360 days after TCRalphabeta/CD19-depleted stem cell transplant. The CDR3 DNA follows: TGCGCCAGCAGTGCACTGCCGGGACACCGCCCAGATACGCAGTATTTT. Translating gives CASSALPGHRPDTQYF.